This is a list of T cell receptor beta chains from one sample in a study of technical replicates of blood from several donors. Profiling relied on immunoSEQ multiplex PCR, and the TCRdb table lists in-frame clones only, not all of them. The sample includes 65,000 to 90,000 clones, almost 99% of them seen just once. The specimen was T cells isolated from PBMCs. These receptors were collected from a human donor in good health. The CDR3 runs from the conserved cysteine through the conserved F or W. A D gene is named only where the DNA matches it firmly. A row's size may be missing; if present it is once, few, many or a size class.

clone_size: -
v_call: TRBV6-5
j_call: TRBJ1-5
d_call: -
cdr3_nt: TGTGCCAGCCGCGGACTGACAAATCAGCCCCAGCATTTT
cdr3_aa: CASRGLTNQPQHF

clone_size: -
v_call: TRBV5-1
j_call: TRBJ2-1
d_call: -
cdr3_nt: TGCGCCAGCAGCGGCCCCGGGGATAGCTCCTACAATGAGCAGTTCTTC
cdr3_aa: CASSGPGDSSYNEQFF

clone_size: -
v_call: TRBV6-6
j_call: TRBJ1-2
d_call: -
cdr3_nt: TGTGCCAGCAGTTACGTGCCAGGCCTTGGGTATGGCTACACCTTC
cdr3_aa: CASSYVPGLGYGYTF

clone_size: -
v_call: TRBV28
j_call: TRBJ2-7
d_call: TRBD2
cdr3_nt: TGTGCCAGCAGTTTGGGGACTAGCGGGAGCTCCTACGAGCAGTACTTC
cdr3_aa: CASSLGTSGSSYEQYF

clone_size: -
v_call: TRBV9
j_call: TRBJ2-3
d_call: TRBD2
cdr3_nt: TGTGCCAGCAGCGTAGATATAGGAGCGGGATCAGATACGCAGTATTTT
cdr3_aa: CASSVDIGAGSDTQYF

clone_size: -
v_call: TRBV10-3
j_call: TRBJ2-7
d_call: -
cdr3_nt: TGTGCCATCAGTGAGTCTCAGGGGTTCGAGCAGTACTTC
cdr3_aa: CAISESQGFEQYF

clone_size: -
v_call: TRBV7-3
j_call: TRBJ1-2
d_call: -
cdr3_nt: TGTGCCAGCGGTACAGCCTATGGCTACACCTTC
cdr3_aa: CASGTAYGYTF

clone_size: once
v_call: TRBV9
j_call: TRBJ2-1
d_call: -
cdr3_nt: TGTGCCAGCAGCGTAGTGGCAGGAAGCAATGAGCAGTTCTTC
cdr3_aa: CASSVVAGSNEQFF

clone_size: -
v_call: TRBV30
j_call: TRBJ2-7
d_call: -
cdr3_nt: TGTGCCTGGAAGTCGGGCTACGAGCAGTACTTC
cdr3_aa: CAWKSGYEQYF

clone_size: -
v_call: TRBV5-6
j_call: TRBJ1-5
d_call: TRBD1
cdr3_nt: TGTGCCAGCAGCACACAGGGGGCTCAGCAGCCCCAGCATTTT
cdr3_aa: CASSTQGAQQPQHF

clone_size: once
v_call: TRBV29-1
j_call: TRBJ1-4
d_call: TRBD1
cdr3_nt: TGCAGCGTTCGGGACAGGGGGCTGGAGGTGGACGAAAAACTGTTTTTT
cdr3_aa: CSVRDRGLEVDEKLFF

clone_size: -
v_call: TRBV19
j_call: TRBJ1-2
d_call: TRBD1
cdr3_nt: TGTGCCAGTAGTTCCAGGACAGGATCCTATGGCTACACCTTC
cdr3_aa: CASSSRTGSYGYTF

clone_size: -
v_call: TRBV12-5
j_call: TRBJ1-5
d_call: -
cdr3_nt: TGTGCTAGTGGACAGGGTGATCAGCCCCAGCATTTT
cdr3_aa: CASGQGDQPQHF

clone_size: -
v_call: TRBV7-9
j_call: TRBJ1-3
d_call: -
cdr3_nt: TGTGCCAGCAGCCTCCCCGACAGAAACGGAAACACCATATATTTT
cdr3_aa: CASSLPDRNGNTIYF

clone_size: -
v_call: TRBV4-1
j_call: TRBJ2-2
d_call: -
cdr3_nt: TGCGCCAGCAGCCAAGCACTGAACACCGGGGAGCTGTTTTTT
cdr3_aa: CASSQALNTGELFF

clone_size: -
v_call: TRBV30
j_call: TRBJ2-7
d_call: -
cdr3_nt: TGTGCCTGGAGTGTCCCCGGGTTCTCCTACGAGCAGTACTTC
cdr3_aa: CAWSVPGFSYEQYF

clone_size: -
v_call: TRBV27
j_call: TRBJ2-7
d_call: TRBD1
cdr3_nt: TGTGCCAGCAGTTTAGACAGGGTGGGCTACGAGCAGTACTTC
cdr3_aa: CASSLDRVGYEQYF